Here is one TCR beta chain with its context. CDR3 length: 15 amino acids. J was trimmed by 2 bases and V by 3 bases; bases with no gene match: 6. CDR1 and CDR2 (germline): SEHNR, FQNEAQ (reference sequence). This sample is part of a study of T cell changes during pregnancy in multiple sclerosis. TCRdb keeps only in-frame clones here, not all; method: immunoSEQ multiplex PCR. Of about 40,000 clones in the sample, 80% to 90% are singletons; the top ten hold 0.51%. This chain links TRBV7-9 with TRBJ1-2, with 7 bases lining up with TRBD1. The TCR was taken from a female donor with multiple sclerosis, enrolled in a pregnancy study. This sample comprised CD4+ T cells from peripheral blood mononuclear cells, obtained in the first trimester of pregnancy. CDR3 sequence reads: CASSFTGAHNYGYTF. The CDR3 coding sequence is TGTGCCAGCAGCTTCACAGGGGCACACAACTATGGCTACACCTTC.